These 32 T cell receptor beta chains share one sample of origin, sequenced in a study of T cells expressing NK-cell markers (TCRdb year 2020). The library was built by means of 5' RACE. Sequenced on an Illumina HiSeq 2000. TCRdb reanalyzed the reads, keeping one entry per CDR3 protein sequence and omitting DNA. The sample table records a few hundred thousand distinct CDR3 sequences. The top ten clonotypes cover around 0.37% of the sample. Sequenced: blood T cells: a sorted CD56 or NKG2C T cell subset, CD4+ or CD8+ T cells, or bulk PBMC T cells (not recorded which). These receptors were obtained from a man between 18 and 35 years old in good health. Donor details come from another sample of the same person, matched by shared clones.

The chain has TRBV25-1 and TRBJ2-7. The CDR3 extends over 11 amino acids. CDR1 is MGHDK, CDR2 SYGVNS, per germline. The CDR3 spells CASSIAYEQYF.

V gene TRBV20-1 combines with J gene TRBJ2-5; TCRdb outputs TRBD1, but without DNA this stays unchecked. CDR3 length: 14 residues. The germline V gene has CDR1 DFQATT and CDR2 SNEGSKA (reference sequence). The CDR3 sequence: CSAPIQGLGETQYF.

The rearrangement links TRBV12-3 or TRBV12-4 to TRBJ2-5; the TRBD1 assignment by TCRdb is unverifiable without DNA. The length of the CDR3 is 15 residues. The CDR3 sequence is CASGWGQGRGETQYF.

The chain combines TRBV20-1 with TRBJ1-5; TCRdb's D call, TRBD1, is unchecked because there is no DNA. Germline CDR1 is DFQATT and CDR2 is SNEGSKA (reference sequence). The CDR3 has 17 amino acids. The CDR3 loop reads CSAMPLQGMGSNQPQHF.

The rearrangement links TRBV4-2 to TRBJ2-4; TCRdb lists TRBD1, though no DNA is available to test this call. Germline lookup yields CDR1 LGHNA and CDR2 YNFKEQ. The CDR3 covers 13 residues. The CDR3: CASSQAGHSIQYF.

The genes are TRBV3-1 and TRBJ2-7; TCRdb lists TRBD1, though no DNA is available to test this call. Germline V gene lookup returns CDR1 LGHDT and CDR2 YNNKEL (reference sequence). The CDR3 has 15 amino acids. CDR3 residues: CASSQDVTGADEQYF.

CDR3 protein: CATSRGGELFF. The V gene is TRBV10-3, the J gene TRBJ2-2; there is no DNA to check the TCRdb D call of TRBD1. Germline CDR1 is ENHRY and CDR2 is SYGVKD. This CDR3 has 11 amino acids.

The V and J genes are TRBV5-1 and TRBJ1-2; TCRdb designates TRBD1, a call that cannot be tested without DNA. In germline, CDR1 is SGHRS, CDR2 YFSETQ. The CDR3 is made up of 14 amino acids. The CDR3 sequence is CASSRNPDSDGYTF.

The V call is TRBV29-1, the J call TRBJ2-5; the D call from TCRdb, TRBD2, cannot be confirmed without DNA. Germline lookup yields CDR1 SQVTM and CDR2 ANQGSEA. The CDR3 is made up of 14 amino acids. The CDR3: CSASSGKIGETQYF.

Here the CDR3 reads CASSLVSSGRDTGELFF. The rearrangement links TRBV7-6 to TRBJ2-2; TCRdb calls TRBD2, which cannot be checked without DNA. The germline gives CDR1 SGHVS, CDR2 FNYEAQ. The CDR3 has 17 amino acids. The whole variable domain, remainder taken from reference TRBV7-6 and TRBJ2-2, is GAGVSQSPRYKVTKRGQDVALRCDPISGHVSLYWYRQALGQGPEFLTYFNYEAQQDKSGLPNDRFSAERPEGSISTLTIQRTEQRDSAMYRCASSLVSSGRDTGELFFGEGSRLTVL.

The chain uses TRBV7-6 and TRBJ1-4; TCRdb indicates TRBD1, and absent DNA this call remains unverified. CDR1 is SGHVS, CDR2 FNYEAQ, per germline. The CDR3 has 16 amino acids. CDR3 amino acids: CASSLEVTGTNEKLFF.

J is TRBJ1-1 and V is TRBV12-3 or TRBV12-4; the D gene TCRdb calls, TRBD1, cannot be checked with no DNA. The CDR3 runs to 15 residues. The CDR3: CASRRPGQMNTEAFF.

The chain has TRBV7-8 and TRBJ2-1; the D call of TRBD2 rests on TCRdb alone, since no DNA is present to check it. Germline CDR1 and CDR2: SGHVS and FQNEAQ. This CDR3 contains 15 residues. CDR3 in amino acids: CASSLVRTDYNEQFF.

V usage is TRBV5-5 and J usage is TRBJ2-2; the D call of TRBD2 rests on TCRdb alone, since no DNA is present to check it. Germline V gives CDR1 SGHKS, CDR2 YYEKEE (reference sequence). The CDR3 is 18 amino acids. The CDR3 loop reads CASSLLVSGGTNTGELFF.

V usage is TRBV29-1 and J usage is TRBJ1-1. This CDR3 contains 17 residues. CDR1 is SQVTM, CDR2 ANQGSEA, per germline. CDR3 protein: CSGSVGEAHGRNTEAFF.

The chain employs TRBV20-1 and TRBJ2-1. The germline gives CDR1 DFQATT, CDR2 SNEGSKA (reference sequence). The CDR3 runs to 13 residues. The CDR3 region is CSARATSAYEQFF.

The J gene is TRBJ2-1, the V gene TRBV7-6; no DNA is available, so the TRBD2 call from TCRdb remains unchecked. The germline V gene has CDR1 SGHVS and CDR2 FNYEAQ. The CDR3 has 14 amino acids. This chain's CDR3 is CASSPSSGSHEQFF.

CDR3 sequence: CASSLSETQYF. V gene TRBV5-1 combines with J gene TRBJ2-5. CDR3 length equals 11 residues. The germline gives CDR1 SGHRS, CDR2 YFSETQ.

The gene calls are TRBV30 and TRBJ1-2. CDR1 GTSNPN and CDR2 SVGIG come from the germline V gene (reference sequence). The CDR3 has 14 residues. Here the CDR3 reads CAWRRYSEDYGYTF.

CDR3 region: CASSASGRIVSNEQFF. V and J are TRBV7-2 and TRBJ2-1; TCRdb selects TRBD2, and the lack of DNA leaves this call unchecked. The CDR3 covers 16 residues. CDR1 is SGHTA, CDR2 FQGNSA, per germline. The variable domain in full, completed from reference TRBV7-2 and TRBJ2-1, reads GAGVSQSPSNKVTEKGKDVELRCDPISGHTALYWYRQSLGQGLEFLIYFQGNSAPDKSGLPSDRFSAERTGGSVSTLTIQRTQQEDSAVYLCASSASGRIVSNEQFFGPGTRLTVL.

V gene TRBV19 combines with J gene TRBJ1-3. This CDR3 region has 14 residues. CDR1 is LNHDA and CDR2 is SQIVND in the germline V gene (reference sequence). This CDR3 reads CASSIDRSGNTIYF.

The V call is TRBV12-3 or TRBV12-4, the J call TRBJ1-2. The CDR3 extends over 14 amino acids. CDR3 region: CASSRRGGVGGYTF.

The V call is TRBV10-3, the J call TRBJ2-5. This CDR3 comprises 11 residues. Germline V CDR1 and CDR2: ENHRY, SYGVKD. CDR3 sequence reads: CAVERMGTQYF.

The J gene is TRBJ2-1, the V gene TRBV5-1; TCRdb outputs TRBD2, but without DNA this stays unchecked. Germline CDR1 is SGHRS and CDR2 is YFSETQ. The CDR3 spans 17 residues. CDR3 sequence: CASSLRSSGASYNEQFF.

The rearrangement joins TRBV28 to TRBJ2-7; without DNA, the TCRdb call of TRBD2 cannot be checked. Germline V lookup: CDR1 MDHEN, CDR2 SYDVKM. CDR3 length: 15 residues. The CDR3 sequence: CASSPGWSGAYEQYF. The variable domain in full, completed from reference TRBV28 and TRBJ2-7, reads DVKVTQSSRYLVKRTGEKVFLECVQDMDHENMFWYRQDPGLGLRLIYFSYDVKMKEKGDIPEGYSVSREKKERFSLILESASTNQTSMYLCASSPGWSGAYEQYFGPGTRLTVT.

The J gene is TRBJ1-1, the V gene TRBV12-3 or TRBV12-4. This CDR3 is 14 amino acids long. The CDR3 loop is CASSFSRVLWEAFF.

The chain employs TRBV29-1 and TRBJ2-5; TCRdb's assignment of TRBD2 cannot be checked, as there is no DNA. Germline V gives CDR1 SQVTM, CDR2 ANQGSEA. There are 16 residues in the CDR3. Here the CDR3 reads CSVGTLTGGIQETQYF.

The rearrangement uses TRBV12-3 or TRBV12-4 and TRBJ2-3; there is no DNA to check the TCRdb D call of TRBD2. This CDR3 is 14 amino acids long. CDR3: CASILAGVADTQYF.

The CDR3: CASSPPQGGEQYF. The chain joins TRBV27 to TRBJ2-7; TCRdb returns TRBD1, unconfirmable since there is no DNA. Germline CDR1 is MNHEY and CDR2 is SMNVEV (reference sequence). The CDR3 spans 13 residues.

The CDR3 loop is CAITGAGRGNEQFF. V and J are TRBV10-3 and TRBJ2-1; the TRBD1 assignment by TCRdb is unverifiable without DNA. The germline V gene encodes CDR1 ENHRY and CDR2 SYGVKD. The CDR3 totals 14 residues.

The CDR3 protein is CASSLVTGAHEKLFF. This chain uses TRBV12-3 or TRBV12-4 with TRBJ1-4; the D call of TRBD1 rests on TCRdb alone, since no DNA is present to check it. The CDR3 is 15 amino acids.

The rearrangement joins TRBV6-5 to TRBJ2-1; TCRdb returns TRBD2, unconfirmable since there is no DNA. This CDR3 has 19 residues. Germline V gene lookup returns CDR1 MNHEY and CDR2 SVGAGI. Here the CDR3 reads CASSYSGLANPGSYNEQFF.